These T cell receptor beta chains were read from a single sample in a study of blood T cell repertoires in COVID-19. Clones were sequenced by immunoSEQ multiplex PCR, and TCRdb holds only the in-frame ones, with some missing. The table shows more than 95,000 clones, with over 65% occurring only once. The sample taken for sequencing was peripheral blood. The receptor source for this set is a man aged 65 to 85 with acute or convalescent COVID-19. The CDR3 runs from the conserved cysteine through the conserved F or W. The D gene is left open where the match is weak.

v_call,j_call,cdr3_length,d_call,cdr3_aa
TRBV24-1,TRBJ2-3,13,NA,CATSRDATDTQYF
TRBV15,TRBJ2-1,16,TRBD2,CATSSGSGGARNEQFF
TRBV6-5,TRBJ2-7,14,NA,CASSFRQPPYEQYF
TRBV24-1,TRBJ2-3,16,TRBD2,CATSDRLAPSTDTQYF
TRBV5-1,TRBJ2-2,14,TRBD1,CASSQGQGIGELFF
TRBV3-1/TRBV3-2,TRBJ2-3,16,TRBD2,CASSQDLGGSTDTQYF
TRBV28,TRBJ2-5,14,TRBD2,CASSLAGVRKTQYF
TRBV6-6,TRBJ1-5,15,NA,CASSYSSPINQPQHF
TRBV5-8,TRBJ2-5,11,NA,CASSLAGTQYF
TRBV27,TRBJ2-7,17,TRBD2,CASSLRASGGSGHEQYF
TRBV6-5,TRBJ1-1,15,TRBD1,CASSYSSRGHGEAFF
TRBV6-5,TRBJ1-2,15,NA,CASSYRQAHDYGYTF
TRBV27,TRBJ1-1,15,NA,CASSLSWQVRTEAFF
TRBV25-1,TRBJ2-2,14,NA,CAAGLGLIPGELFF
TRBV9,TRBJ2-3,18,TRBD2,CASSARTGLAGGTDTQYF
TRBV5-5,TRBJ2-3,15,TRBD1,CASSLRQGSTDTQYF
TRBV25-1,TRBJ2-3,14,TRBD1,CASSDRGREDTQYF
TRBV4-2,TRBJ1-1,15,TRBD1,CASSQGQIGDTEAFF
TRBV6-5,TRBJ1-2,15,TRBD1,CASSYFSGQGYGYTF
TRBV5-1,TRBJ1-6,16,TRBD1,CASSLGGTGVHSPLHF
TRBV5-1,TRBJ1-2,17,TRBD1,CASSLDGQGAANYGYTF
TRBV15,TRBJ2-1,12,NA,CATSSEGPKQFF
TRBV11-2,TRBJ2-3,13,NA,CASSLGGRDTQYF
TRBV6-2/TRBV6-3,TRBJ2-7,15,NA,CASSSRGRGNYEQYF
TRBV6-5,TRBJ1-3,13,NA,CASSLGDGNTIYF